These 2 T cell receptor beta chains came from one sample sequenced in a study of T cell changes during pregnancy in multiple sclerosis. Clones were read by immunoSEQ multiplex PCR, and TCRdb kept only the in-frame ones, dropping some. The data contain about 73,000 clones, roughly 88% of them singletons. Specimen: peripheral blood, collected after pregnancy. The receptors here all came from a female donor in good health, enrolled as a control in a pregnancy study.

The genes are TRBV5-6 and TRBJ1-2, with D unresolved. Germline CDR1 reads SGHDT; CDR2 reads YYEEEE. The germline V and J ends were trimmed by 0 bases and 2 bases, with 14 bases remaining between them. CDR3 length: 16 amino acids. CDR3 sequence reads: CASSLGGRGKNYGYTF. For the CDR3, the DNA is TGTGCCAGCAGCTTGGGCGGCCGCGGGAAGAACTATGGCTACACCTTC.

This clone was counted a single time. The rearrangement uses TRBV6-5 and TRBJ2-5, with 12 bases lining up with TRBD2. CDR3 length equals 13 residues. CDR1 and CDR2 (germline): MNHEY, SVGAGI. Trimming cost V 8 bases and J 2 bases; bases outside gene matches: 0. The CDR3 here is CASGLAGQETQYF. The CDR3 bases are TGTGCCAGCGGACTAGCGGGGCAAGAGACCCAGTACTTC.